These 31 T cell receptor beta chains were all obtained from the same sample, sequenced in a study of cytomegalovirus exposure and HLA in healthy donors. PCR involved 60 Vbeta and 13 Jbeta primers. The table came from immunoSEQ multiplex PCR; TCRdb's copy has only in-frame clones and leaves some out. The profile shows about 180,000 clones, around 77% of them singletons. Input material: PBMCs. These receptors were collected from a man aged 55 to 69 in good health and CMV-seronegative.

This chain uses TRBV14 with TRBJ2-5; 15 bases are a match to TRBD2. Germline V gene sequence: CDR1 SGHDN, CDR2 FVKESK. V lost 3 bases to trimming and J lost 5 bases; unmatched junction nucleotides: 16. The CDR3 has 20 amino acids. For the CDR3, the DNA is TGTGCCAGCAGCCAGCAGACCACTCGGACTAGCGGGAGGGGGCAGGAGACCCAGTACTTC. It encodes CASSQQTTRTSGRGQETQYF.

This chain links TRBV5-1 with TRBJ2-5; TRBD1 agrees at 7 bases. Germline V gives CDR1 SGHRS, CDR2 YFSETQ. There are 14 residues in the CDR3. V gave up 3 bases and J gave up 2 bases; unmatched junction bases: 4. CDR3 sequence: CASSSRGQQETQYF. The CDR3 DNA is TGCGCCAGCAGCTCACGGGGACAGCAAGAGACCCAGTACTTC. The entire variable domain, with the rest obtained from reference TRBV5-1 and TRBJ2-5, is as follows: KAGVTQTPRYLIKTRGQQVTLSCSPISGHRSVSWYQQTPGQGLQFLFEYFSETQRNKGNFPGRFSGRQFSNSRSEMNVSTLELGDSALYLCASSSRGQQETQYFGPGTRLLVL.

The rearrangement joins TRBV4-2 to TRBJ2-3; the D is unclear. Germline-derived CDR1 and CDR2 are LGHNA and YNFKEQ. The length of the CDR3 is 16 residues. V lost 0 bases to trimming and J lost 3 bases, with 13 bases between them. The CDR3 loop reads CASSQDLATGTDTQYF. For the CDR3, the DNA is TGTGCCAGCAGCCAAGACTTAGCTACTGGGACAGATACGCAGTATTTT.

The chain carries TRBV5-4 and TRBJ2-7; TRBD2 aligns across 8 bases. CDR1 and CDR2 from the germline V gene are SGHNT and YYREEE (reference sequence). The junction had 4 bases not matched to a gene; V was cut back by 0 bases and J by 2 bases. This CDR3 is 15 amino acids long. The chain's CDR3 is CASSLASGPAYEQYF. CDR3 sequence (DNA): TGTGCCAGCAGCTTGGCTAGCGGGCCCGCCTACGAGCAGTACTTC.

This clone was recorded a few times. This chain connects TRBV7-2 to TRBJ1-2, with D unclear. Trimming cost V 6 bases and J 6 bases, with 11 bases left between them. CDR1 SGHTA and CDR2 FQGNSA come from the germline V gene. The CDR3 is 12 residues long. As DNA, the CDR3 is TGTGCCAGCAGTTTGGACTTCAATGGCTACACCTTC. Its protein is CASSLDFNGYTF. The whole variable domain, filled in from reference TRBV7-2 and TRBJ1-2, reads GAGVSQSPSNKVTEKGKDVELRCDPISGHTALYWYRQSLGQGLEFLIYFQGNSAPDKSGLPSDRFSAERTGGSVSTLTIQRTQQEDSAVYLCASSLDFNGYTFGSGTRLTVV.

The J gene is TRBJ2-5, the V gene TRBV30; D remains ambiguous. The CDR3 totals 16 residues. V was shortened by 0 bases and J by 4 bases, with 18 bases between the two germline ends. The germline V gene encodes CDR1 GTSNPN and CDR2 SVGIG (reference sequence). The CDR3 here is CAWSVFYSRSLETQYF. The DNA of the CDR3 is TGTGCCTGGAGTGTATTTTATAGTAGATCACTAGAGACCCAGTACTTC.

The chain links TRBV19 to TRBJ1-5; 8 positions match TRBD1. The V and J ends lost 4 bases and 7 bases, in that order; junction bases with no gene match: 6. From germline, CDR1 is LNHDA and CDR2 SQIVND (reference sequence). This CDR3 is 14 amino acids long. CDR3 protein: CASSSLQGGQPQHF. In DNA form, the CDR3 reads TGTGCCAGTAGTAGCCTACAGGGGGGACAGCCCCAGCATTTT.

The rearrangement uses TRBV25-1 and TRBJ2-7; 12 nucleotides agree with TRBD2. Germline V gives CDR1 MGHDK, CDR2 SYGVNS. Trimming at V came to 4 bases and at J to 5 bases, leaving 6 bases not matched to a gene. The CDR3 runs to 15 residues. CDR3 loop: CASSGSSGGADEQYF. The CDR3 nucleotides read TGTGCCAGCAGTGGCTCTAGCGGGGGGGCCGACGAGCAGTACTTC.

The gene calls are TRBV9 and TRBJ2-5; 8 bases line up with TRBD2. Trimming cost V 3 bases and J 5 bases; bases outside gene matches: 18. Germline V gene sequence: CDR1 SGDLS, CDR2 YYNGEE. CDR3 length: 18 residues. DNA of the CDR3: TGTGCCAGCAGCGGGGGATCGGTGGGTCTAGCGGGTCGTGAGACCCAGTACTTC. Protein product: CASSGGSVGLAGRETQYF.

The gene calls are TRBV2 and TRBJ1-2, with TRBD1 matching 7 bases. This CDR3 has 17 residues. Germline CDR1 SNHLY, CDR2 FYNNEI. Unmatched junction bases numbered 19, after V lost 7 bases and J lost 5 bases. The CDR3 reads CASTEYKIHRGEYGYTF. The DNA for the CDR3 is TGTGCCAGCACCGAGTATAAAATCCACAGGGGCGAGTATGGCTACACCTTC. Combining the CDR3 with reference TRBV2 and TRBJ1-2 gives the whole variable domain EPEVTQTPSHQVTQMGQEVILRCVPISNHLYFYWYRQILGQKVEFLVSFYNNEISEKSEIFDDQFSVERPDGSNFTLKIRSTKLEDSAMYFCASTEYKIHRGEYGYTFGSGTRLTVV.

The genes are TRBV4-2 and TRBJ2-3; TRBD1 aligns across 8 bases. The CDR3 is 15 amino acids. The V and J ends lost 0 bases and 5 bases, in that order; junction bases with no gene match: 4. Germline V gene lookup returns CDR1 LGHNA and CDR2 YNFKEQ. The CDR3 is CASSQEDRDQDTQYF. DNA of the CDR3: TGTGCCAGCAGCCAAGAGGACAGGGACCAAGATACGCAGTATTTT.

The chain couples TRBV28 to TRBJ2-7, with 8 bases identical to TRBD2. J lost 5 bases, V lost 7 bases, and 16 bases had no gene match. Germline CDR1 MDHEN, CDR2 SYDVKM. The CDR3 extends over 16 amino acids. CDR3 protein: CASTPVGLAGSHEQYF. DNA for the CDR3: TGTGCCAGCACCCCCGTTGGCCTAGCGGGTTCCCACGAGCAGTACTTC.

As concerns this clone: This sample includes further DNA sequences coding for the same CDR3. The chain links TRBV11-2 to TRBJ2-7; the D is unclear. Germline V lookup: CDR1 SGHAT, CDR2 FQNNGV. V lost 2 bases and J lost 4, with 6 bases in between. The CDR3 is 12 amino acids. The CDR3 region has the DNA TGTGCCAGCAGCTTAACCGGTTACGAGCAGTACTTC. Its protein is CASSLTGYEQYF.

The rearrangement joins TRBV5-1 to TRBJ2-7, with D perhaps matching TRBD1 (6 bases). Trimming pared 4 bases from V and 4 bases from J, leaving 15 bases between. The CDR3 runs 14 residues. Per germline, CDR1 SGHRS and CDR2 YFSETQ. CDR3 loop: CASSPRDTGYEQYF. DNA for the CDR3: TGCGCCAGCAGCCCCCGGGACACGGGATACGAGCAGTACTTC.

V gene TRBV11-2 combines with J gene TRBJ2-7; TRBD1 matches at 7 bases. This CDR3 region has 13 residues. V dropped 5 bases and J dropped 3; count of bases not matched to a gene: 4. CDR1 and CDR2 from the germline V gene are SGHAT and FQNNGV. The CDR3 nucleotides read TGTGCCAGCAGCCGGACAGGCAGCTACGAGCAGTACTTC. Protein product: CASSRTGSYEQYF.

In nucleotides, the CDR3 is TGTGCCAGCAGTGGGGGGACTGGGACCCAGTACTTC. It yields the protein CASSGGTGTQYF. This sequence joins TRBV2 and TRBJ2-5; TRBD2 is a possible D gene (6 bases). V lost 4 bases and J 7 bases, leaving 10 bases between the germline ends. The CDR3 contains 12 residues. CDR1 SNHLY and CDR2 FYNNEI come from the germline V gene.

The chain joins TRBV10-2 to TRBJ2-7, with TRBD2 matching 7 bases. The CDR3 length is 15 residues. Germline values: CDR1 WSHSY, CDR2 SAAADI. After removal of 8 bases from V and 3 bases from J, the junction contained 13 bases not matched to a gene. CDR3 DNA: TGCGCCAGCTTGGGGGGGGAGGGACGGGACTACGAGCAGTACTTC. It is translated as CASLGGEGRDYEQYF.

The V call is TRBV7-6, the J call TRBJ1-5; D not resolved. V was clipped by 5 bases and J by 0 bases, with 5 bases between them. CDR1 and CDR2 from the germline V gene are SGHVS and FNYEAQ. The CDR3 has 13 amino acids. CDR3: CASSPVSNQPQHF. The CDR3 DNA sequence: TGTGCCAGCAGCCCTGTTAGCAATCAGCCCCAGCATTTT.

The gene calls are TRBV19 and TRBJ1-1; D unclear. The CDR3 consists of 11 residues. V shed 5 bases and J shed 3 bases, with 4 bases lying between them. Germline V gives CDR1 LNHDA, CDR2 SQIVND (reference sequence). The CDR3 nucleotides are TGTGCCAGTAGTCAATACACTGAAGCTTTCTTT. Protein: CASSQYTEAFF.

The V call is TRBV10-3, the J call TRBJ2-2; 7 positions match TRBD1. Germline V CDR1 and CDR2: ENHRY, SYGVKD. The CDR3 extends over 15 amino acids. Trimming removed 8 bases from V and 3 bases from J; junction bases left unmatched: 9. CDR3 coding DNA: TGTGCCATCGGGTACAGGGGCCGGGACACCGGGGAGCTGTTTTTT. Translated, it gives CAIGYRGRDTGELFF.

CDR3 coding DNA: TGTGCCACCTCGGTGGAGGGGTTGATGGGTGGCTACACCTTC. Translated: CATSVEGLMGGYTF. The chain carries TRBV6-1 and TRBJ1-2; tentatively, D is TRBD1 (5 bases). Trimming removed 10 bases from V and 7 bases from J, with 22 bases in between. The CDR3 extends over 14 amino acids. Germline lookup yields CDR1 MNHNS and CDR2 SASEGT.

The CDR3 region has the DNA TGCGCCAGCAGCCAAGTTGCTGGCGCGGATGAAAAACTGTTTTTT. This codes for CASSQVAGADEKLFF. The chain carries TRBV4-1 and TRBJ1-4; D unresolved. Germline V gene data show CDR1 as MGHRA and CDR2 as YSYEKL. This CDR3 has 15 residues. Trimming took 1 base from V and 6 from J, leaving 12 bases between them.

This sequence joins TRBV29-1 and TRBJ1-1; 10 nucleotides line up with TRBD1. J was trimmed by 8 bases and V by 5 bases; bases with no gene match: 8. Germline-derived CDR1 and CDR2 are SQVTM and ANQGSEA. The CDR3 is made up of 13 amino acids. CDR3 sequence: CSVTQTGGAEAFF. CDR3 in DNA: TGCAGCGTTACTCAGACAGGGGGCGCGGAAGCTTTCTTT.

CDR3 sequence reads: CSGLPQQETQYF. The DNA for the CDR3 is TGCAGCGGACTCCCGCAGCAAGAGACCCAGTACTTC. The chain is built from TRBV29-1 and TRBJ2-5; D call uncertain. Trimming cost V 7 bases and J 2 bases, with 11 bases left between them. Germline CDR1 SQVTM, CDR2 ANQGSEA. This CDR3 region has 12 residues. The entire variable domain, with the rest obtained from reference TRBV29-1 and TRBJ2-5, is as follows: SAVISQKPSRDICQRGTSLTIQCQVDSQVTMMFWYRQQPGQSLTLIATANQGSEATYESGFVIDKFPISRPNLTFSTLTVSNMSPEDSSIYLCSGLPQQETQYFGPGTRLLVL.

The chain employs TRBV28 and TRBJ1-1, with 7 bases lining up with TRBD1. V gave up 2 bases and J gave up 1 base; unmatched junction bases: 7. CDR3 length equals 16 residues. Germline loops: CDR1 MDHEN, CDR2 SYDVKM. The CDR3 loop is CASSLTTGSGNTEAFF. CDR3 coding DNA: TGTGCCAGCAGTTTAACGACAGGGAGTGGGAACACTGAAGCTTTCTTT.

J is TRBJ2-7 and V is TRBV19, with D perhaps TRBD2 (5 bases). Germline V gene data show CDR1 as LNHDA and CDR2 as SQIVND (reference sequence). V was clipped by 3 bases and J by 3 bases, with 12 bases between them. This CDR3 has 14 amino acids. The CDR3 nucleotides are TGTGCCAGTAGTATCAGTCGAGGAGGCTACGAGCAGTACTTC. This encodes CASSISRGGYEQYF.

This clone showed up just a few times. The chain's CDR3 is CASGSGPISDTQYF. CDR3 bases: TGTGCTAGCGGGAGCGGGCCAATTTCAGATACGCAGTATTTT. The V and J genes are TRBV12-5 and TRBJ2-3; D possibly corresponds to TRBD2 (6 bases). The CDR3 sequence is 14 residues long. Trimming shortened V by 9 bases and J by 4 bases, and 17 bases separated the two germline ends. The germline V gene has CDR1 LGHNT and CDR2 FRNRAP.

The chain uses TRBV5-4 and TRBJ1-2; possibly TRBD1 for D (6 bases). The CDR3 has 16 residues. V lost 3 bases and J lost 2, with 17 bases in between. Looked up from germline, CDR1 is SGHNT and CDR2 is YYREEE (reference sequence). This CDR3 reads CASSSHKGGPNYGYTF. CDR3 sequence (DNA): TGTGCCAGCAGCTCCCACAAGGGGGGGCCCAACTATGGCTACACCTTC.

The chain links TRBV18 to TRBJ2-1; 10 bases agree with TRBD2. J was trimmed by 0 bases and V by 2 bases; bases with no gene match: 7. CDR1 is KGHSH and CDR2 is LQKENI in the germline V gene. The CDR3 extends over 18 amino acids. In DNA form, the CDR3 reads TGTGCCAGCTCACCAGTAGCGGGAGGACCCCTCTCCTACAATGAGCAGTTCTTC. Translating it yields CASSPVAGGPLSYNEQFF.

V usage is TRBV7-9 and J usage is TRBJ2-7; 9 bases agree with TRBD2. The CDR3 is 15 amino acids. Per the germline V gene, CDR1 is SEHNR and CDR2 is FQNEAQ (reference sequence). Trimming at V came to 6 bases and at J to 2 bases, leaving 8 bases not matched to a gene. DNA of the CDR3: TGTGCCAGCAGTATAGCGGGAGAAACCCCCTACGAGCAGTACTTC. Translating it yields CASSIAGETPYEQYF.

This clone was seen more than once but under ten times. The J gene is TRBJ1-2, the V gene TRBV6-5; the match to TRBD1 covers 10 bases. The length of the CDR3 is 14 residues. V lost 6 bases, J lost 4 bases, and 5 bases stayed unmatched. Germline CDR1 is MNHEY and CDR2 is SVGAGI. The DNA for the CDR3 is TGTGCCAGCAGACGGACAGGGGGTCTCTATGGCTACACCTTC. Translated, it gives CASRRTGGLYGYTF.